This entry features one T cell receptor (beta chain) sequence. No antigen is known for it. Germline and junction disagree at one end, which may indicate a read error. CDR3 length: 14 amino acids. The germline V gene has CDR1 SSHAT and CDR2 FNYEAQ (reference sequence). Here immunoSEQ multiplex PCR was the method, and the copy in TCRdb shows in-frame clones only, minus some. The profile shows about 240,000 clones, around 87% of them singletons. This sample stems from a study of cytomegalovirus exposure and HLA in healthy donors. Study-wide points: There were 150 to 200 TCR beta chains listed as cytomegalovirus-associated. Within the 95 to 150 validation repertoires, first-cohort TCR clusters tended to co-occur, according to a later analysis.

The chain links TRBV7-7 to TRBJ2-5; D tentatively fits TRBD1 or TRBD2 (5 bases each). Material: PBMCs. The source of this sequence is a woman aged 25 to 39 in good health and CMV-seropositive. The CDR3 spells CASSLEGSGETQYF. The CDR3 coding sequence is TGTGCTAGCAGCTTAGAGGGGTCTGGGGAGACCCAGTACTTC. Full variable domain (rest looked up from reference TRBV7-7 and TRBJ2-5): GAGVSQSPRYKVTKRGQDVTLRCDPISSHATLYWYQQALGQGPEFLTYFNYEAQPDKSGLPSDRFSAERPEGSISTLTIQRTEQRDSAMYRCASSLEGSGETQYFGPGTRLLVL.